A single sample gave rise to the 15 T cell receptor beta chains below, sequenced in a study of blood T cell repertoires in COVID-19. Measured with immunoSEQ multiplex PCR; TCRdb has only the in-frame clones, and not every one. The table has about 220,000 clones, about 84% seen once. The sequenced sample was peripheral blood. These receptors came from a human donor in a cohort sampled during active COVID-19.

This clone was seen ten or more times. The J gene is TRBJ1-1, the V gene TRBV6-5, with D tentatively TRBD1 (6 bases). This CDR3 has 15 residues. Trimming removed 8 bases at V and 1 base at J, with 17 bases between. CDR1 MNHEY and CDR2 SVGAGI come from the germline V gene. The CDR3, as DNA: TGTGCCAGCGGCTCTCAGGGGCGAGGGAACACTGAAGCTTTCTTT. This encodes CASGSQGRGNTEAFF.

The chain combines TRBV28 with TRBJ2-7; tentatively, D is TRBD2 (5 bases). Germline assignment: CDR1 MDHEN and CDR2 SYDVKM. V shed 5 bases and J shed 0 bases, with 14 bases lying between them. The CDR3 spans 15 residues. The DNA for the CDR3 is TGTGCCAGCAGTCTCTTAGGGAGTCCCTCCTACGAGCAGTACTTC. Amino acid sequence: CASSLLGSPSYEQYF.

This chain links TRBV5-4 with TRBJ2-2, with TRBD1 as a possible D gene (6 bases). Trimming removed 5 bases at V and 0 bases at J, with 14 bases between. Germline CDR1 is SGHNT and CDR2 is YYREEE (reference sequence). The CDR3 runs 16 residues. This CDR3 reads CASSGGSRANTGELFF. The CDR3 bases are TGTGCCAGCAGTGGGGGCTCCAGAGCGAACACCGGGGAGCTGTTTTTT. The full variable domain, completed using reference TRBV5-4 and TRBJ2-2, is ETGVTQSPTHLIKTRGQQVTLRCSSQSGHNTVSWYQQALGQGPQFIFQYYREEENGRGNFPPRFSGLQFPNYSSELNVNALELDDSALYLCASSGGSRANTGELFFGEGSRLTVL.

The rearrangement uses TRBV6-2 or TRBV6-3 and TRBJ2-5; 7 bases map to TRBD1. CDR3 length: 14 amino acids. The trim removed 2 bases at V and 4 bases at J, leaving 4 bases unmatched. Germline V gives CDR1 MNHEY, CDR2 SVGEGT. The chain's CDR3 is CASSYPTGSETQYF. CDR3 DNA sequence: TGTGCCAGCAGTTACCCGACAGGGTCAGAGACCCAGTACTTC.

CDR3 residues: CASSLGQGNQPQHF. The CDR3 DNA reads TGTGCCAGCAGTTTAGGCCAGGGAAATCAGCCCCAGCATTTT. The chain recombines TRBV27 with TRBJ1-5, with D possibly matching TRBD1 (5 bases). CDR1 is MNHEY, CDR2 SMNVEV, per germline (reference sequence). The CDR3 runs to 14 residues. Deletions cut 2 bases from V and 4 bases from J, with 9 bases between.

The chain employs TRBV28 and TRBJ2-7, with TRBD1 matching 8 bases. The CDR3 consists of 12 residues. CDR1 MDHEN and CDR2 SYDVKM come from the germline V gene. CDR3 amino acids: CASSPPTGALSV. The CDR3 DNA is TGTGCCAGCAGCCCACCGACAGGGGCCCTATCGGTC.

This chain connects TRBV18 to TRBJ2-1, with 9 bases identical to TRBD1. The CDR3 extends over 15 amino acids. Germline CDR1 is KGHSH and CDR2 is LQKENI. V was pared by 3 bases and J by 7 bases, with 7 bases of the junction left unmatched. The CDR3 DNA reads TGTGCCAGCTCACCCCGGGACAGGGCATTTAATGAGCAGTTCTTC. Its protein is CASSPRDRAFNEQFF.

The chain employs TRBV27 and TRBJ2-5, with 9 bases that match TRBD1. The CDR3 is 15 amino acids. Germline V gene sequence: CDR1 MNHEY, CDR2 SMNVEV (reference sequence). Germline trimming cut 3 bases from V and 2 bases from J; bases unmatched to any gene: 4. Written as DNA, the CDR3 is TGTGCCAGCAGTTTCACAGGACAGGGGCAAGAGACCCAGTACTTC. Its protein product is CASSFTGQGQETQYF.

This clone was observed a handful of times. V gene TRBV30 combines with J gene TRBJ1-2, with TRBD1 identical over 7 bases. Germline lookup yields CDR1 GTSNPN and CDR2 SVGIG (reference sequence). J was trimmed by 4 bases and V by 5 bases; bases with no gene match: 10. This CDR3 comprises 14 residues. CDR3 protein: CAWSRDSVSYGYTF. CDR3 sequence (DNA): TGTGCCTGGTCTCGGGACAGTGTTTCCTATGGCTACACCTTC.

The CDR3 DNA sequence: TGCGCCAGCAGCAGGACAGACTATGGCTACACCTTC. Protein sequence: CASSRTDYGYTF. The genes are TRBV4-3 and TRBJ1-2; possible D gene TRBD1, 6 bases. The V end was cut by 5 bases, the J end by 3 bases, with 7 bases between. The CDR3 extends over 12 amino acids. Germline V gene data show CDR1 as LGHNA and CDR2 as YSLEER.

The rearrangement links TRBV2 to TRBJ2-1, with D possibly matching TRBD1 (5 bases). V was pared by 6 bases and J by 0 bases, with 12 bases between. Germline CDR1 and CDR2: SNHLY and FYNNEI. The CDR3 is made up of 15 amino acids. CDR3 residues: CASRVQGGSYNEQFF. CDR3 nucleotides: TGTGCCAGCAGAGTCCAGGGTGGCTCCTACAATGAGCAGTTCTTC.

The genes are TRBV6-5 and TRBJ2-7; D might be TRBD1 (6 bases). This CDR3 region has 14 residues. Germline loops: CDR1 MNHEY, CDR2 SVGAGI. The V gene lost 6 bases and the J gene lost 5 bases, with 17 bases spanning the gap. The CDR3 spells CASSDNRENNEQYF. DNA for the CDR3: TGTGCCAGCAGCGATAACAGGGAAAATAACGAGCAGTACTTC.

V is TRBV5-1 and J is TRBJ2-1; 8 bases fit TRBD2. CDR1 and CDR2 (germline): SGHRS, YFSETQ. V was clipped by 0 bases and J by 5 bases; unmatched bases: 7. This CDR3 has 16 amino acids. CDR3 bases: TGCGCCAGCAGCTTGGAGGGAGCGGGGGACCACAATGAGCAGTTCTTC. It is translated as CASSLEGAGDHNEQFF.

This rearrangement joins TRBV2 to TRBJ1-1, with 10 nucleotides matching TRBD1. V shed 5 bases and J 5 bases; nucleotides not matched to a gene: 5. Germline V CDR1 and CDR2: SNHLY, FYNNEI. This CDR3 has 14 amino acids. DNA for the CDR3: TGTGCCAGCAGTCGGACAGGGGGATATACTGAAGCTTTCTTT. This sequence encodes CASSRTGGYTEAFF.

This chain joins TRBV2 and TRBJ2-1, with 9 positions matching TRBD2. This CDR3 spans 14 amino acids. In germline, CDR1 is SNHLY, CDR2 FYNNEI. Trimming cost V 9 bases and J 7 bases; bases outside gene matches: 10. The CDR3 spells CASAGLAPVNEQFF. The CDR3 coding sequence is TGTGCCAGTGCGGGACTAGCTCCGGTAAATGAGCAGTTCTTC.